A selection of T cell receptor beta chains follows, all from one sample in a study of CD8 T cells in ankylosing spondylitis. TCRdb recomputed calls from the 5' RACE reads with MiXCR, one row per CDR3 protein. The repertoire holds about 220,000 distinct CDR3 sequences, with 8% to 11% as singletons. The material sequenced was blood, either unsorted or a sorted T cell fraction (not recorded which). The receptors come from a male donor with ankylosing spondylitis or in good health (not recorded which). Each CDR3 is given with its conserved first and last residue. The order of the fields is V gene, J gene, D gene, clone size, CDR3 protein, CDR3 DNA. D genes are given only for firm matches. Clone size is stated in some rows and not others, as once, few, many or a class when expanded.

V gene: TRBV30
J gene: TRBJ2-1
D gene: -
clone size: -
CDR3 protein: CAWKRGPLYNEQFF
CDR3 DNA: TGTGCCTGGAAACGGGGGCCGCTCTACAATGAGCAGTTCTTC

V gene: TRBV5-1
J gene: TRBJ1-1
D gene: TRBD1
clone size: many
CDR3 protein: CASMFSTGGTEAFF
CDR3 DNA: TGCGCCAGCATGTTTTCAACAGGGGGCACTGAAGCTTTCTTT

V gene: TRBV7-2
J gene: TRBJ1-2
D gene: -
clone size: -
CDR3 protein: CASSLEVGTYYGYTF
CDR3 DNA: TGTGCCAGCAGCTTAGAGGTCGGCACCTACTATGGCTACACCTTC

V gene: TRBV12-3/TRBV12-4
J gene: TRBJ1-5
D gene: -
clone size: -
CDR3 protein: CASSGFGNQPQHF
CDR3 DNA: TGTGCCAGCAGTGGATTTGGCAATCAGCCCCAGCATTTT

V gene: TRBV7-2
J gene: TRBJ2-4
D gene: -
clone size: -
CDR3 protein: CASSLTPGSPRF
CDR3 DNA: TGTGCCAGCAGCTTAACGCCGGGGTCCCCAAGGTTC

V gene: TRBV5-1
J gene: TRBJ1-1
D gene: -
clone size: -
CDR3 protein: CASSLGPGADTEAFF
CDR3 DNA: TGCGCCAGCAGCTTGGGCCCGGGGGCGGACACTGAAGCTTTCTTT

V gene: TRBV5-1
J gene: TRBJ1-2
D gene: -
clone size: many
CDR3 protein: CASSLGAPNYGYTF
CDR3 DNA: TGCGCCAGCAGCTTGGGGGCCCCTAACTATGGCTACACCTTC

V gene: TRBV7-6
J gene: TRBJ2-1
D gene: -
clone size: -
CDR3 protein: CASSFGTGVGNEQFF
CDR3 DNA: TGTGCCAGCAGCTTTGGGACGGGAGTAGGTAATGAGCAGTTCTTC

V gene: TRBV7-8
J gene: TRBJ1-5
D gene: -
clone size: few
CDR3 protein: CASSSVTGRAGGQPQHF
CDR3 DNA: TGTGCCAGCAGCTCGGTAACTGGGCGGGCAGGCGGCCAGCCCCAGCATTTT

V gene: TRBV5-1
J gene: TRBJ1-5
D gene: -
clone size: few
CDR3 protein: CASSLEGAGGNQPQHF
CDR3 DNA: TGCGCCAGCAGCTTGGAAGGGGCAGGGGGCAATCAGCCCCAGCATTTT

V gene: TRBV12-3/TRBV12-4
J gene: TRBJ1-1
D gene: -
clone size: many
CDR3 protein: CASSRTLLGTEAFF
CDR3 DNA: TGTGCCAGCAGTCGGACACTTTTAGGCACTGAAGCTTTCTTT

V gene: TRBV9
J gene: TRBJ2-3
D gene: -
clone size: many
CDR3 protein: CASSPAGTFVDTQYF
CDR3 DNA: TGTGCCAGCAGCCCCGCCGGGACCTTCGTCGATACGCAGTATTTT

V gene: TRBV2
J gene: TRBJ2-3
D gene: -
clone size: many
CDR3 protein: CASLLANEHTQYF
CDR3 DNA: TGTGCCAGCCTGTTAGCGAACGAACATACGCAGTATTTT

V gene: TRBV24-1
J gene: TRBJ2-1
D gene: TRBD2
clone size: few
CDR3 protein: CATSDPAGLAGAGSYNEQFF
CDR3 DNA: TGTGCCACCAGTGATCCGGCGGGGCTAGCGGGGGCGGGCTCCTACAATGAGCAGTTCTTC

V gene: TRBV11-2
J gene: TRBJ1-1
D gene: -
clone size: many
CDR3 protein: CASSFRGVGTEAFF
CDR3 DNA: TGTGCCAGCAGCTTCCGGGGGGTTGGAACTGAAGCTTTCTTT

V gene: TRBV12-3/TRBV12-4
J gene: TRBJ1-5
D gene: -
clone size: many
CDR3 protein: CASSIAPPSNQPQHF
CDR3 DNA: TGTGCCAGCAGCATCGCCCCCCCCAGCAATCAGCCCCAGCATTTT

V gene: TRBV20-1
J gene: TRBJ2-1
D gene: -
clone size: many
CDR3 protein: CSARDRSWDEQFF
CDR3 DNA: TGCAGTGCTAGAGATCGTAGCTGGGATGAGCAGTTCTTC

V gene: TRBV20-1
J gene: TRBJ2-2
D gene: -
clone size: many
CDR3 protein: CSAAGSKNTGELFF
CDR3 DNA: TGCAGTGCTGCTGGCTCAAAGAACACCGGGGAGCTGTTTTTT

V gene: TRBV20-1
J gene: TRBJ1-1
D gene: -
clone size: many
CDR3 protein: CSARVPGAGTEAFF
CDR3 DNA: TGCAGTGCTAGAGTACCGGGGGCCGGCACTGAAGCTTTCTTT

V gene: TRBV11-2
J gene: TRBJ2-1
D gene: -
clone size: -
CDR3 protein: CASSLGLGSYNEQFF
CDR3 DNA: TGTGCCAGCAGCTTAGGCCTCGGCTCCTACAATGAGCAGTTCTTC

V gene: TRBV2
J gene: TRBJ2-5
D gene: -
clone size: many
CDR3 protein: CASSWALQETQYF
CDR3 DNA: TGTGCCAGCAGTTGGGCCCTACAAGAGACCCAGTACTTC

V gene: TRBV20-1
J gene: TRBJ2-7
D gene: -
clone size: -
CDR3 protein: CSARDPTVGGSHEQYF
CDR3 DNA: TGCAGTGCTAGAGATCCCACGGTGGGTGGGAGCCACGAGCAGTACTTC

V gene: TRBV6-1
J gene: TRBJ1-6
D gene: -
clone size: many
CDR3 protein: CASSPPLGTTSPLHF
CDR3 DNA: TGTGCCAGCAGCCCCCCGCTTGGGACTACTTCACCCCTCCACTTT

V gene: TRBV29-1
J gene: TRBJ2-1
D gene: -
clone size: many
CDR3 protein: CSVVRGPTYNEQFF
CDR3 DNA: TGCAGCGTTGTGCGGGGGCCGACTTACAATGAGCAGTTCTTC

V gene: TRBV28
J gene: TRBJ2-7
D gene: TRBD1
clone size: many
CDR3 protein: CASSLSFAGGEQYF
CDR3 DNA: TGTGCCAGCAGTTTAAGTTTTGCAGGGGGCGAGCAGTACTTC

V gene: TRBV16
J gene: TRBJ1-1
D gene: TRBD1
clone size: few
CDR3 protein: CASSQRTGGAGTEAFF
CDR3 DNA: TGTGCCAGCAGCCAGCGCACAGGGGGCGCAGGCACTGAAGCTTTCTTT

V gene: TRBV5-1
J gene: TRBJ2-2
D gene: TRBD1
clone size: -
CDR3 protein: CASSLGGQRYTGELFF
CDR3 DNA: TGCGCCAGCAGCTTGGGGGGACAGAGGTACACCGGGGAGCTGTTTTTT

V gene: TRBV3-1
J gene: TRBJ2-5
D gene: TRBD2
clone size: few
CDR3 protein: CASSPSGGGETQYF
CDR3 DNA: TGTGCCAGCAGCCCTAGCGGGGGGGGAGAGACCCAGTACTTC

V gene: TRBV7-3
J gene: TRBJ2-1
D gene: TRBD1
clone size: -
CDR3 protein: CASRSLGQGNNEQFF
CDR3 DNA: TGTGCCAGCAGATCTTTGGGACAGGGTAACAATGAGCAGTTCTTC

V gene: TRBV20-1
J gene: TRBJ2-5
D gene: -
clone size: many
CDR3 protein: CSAMEVNQETQYF
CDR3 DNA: TGCAGTGCTATGGAGGTGAACCAAGAGACCCAGTACTTC

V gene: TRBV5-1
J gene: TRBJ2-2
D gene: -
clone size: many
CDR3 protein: CASSLGSGDTGELFF
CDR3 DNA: TGCGCCAGCAGCTTAGGTAGCGGTGACACCGGGGAGCTGTTTTTT

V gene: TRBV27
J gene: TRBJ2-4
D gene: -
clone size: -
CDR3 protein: CASRTLTGNKNIQYF
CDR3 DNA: TGTGCCAGCAGGACACTGACAGGCAATAAAAACATTCAGTACTTC

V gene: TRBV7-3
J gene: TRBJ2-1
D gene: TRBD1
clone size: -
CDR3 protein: CASSDRQGSRQFF
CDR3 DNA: TGTGCCAGCAGCGACCGACAGGGGTCGCGGCAGTTCTTC

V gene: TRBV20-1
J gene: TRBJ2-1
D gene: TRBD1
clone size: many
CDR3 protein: CSARGARTGRWDEQFF
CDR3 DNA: TGCAGTGCTAGGGGGGCCAGGACAGGGCGGTGGGATGAGCAGTTCTTC

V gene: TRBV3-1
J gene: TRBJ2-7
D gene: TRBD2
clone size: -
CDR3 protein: CASSQVAGGYEQYF
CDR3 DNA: TGTGCCAGCAGCCAAGTAGCGGGGGGATACGAGCAGTACTTC

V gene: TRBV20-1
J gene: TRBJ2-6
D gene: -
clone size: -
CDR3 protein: CSASQQLSGANVLTF
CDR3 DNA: TGCAGTGCTAGTCAACAGCTCTCTGGGGCCAACGTCCTGACTTTC

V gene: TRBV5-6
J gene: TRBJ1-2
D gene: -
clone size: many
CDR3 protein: CASSPTGAQGYTF
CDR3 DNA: TGTGCCAGCAGCCCCACGGGGGCGCAGGGCTACACCTTC

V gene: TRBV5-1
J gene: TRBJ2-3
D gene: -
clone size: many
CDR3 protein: CASSPAGGVPASTQYF
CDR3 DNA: TGCGCCAGCAGCCCGGCCGGCGGGGTCCCAGCGAGTACGCAGTATTTT

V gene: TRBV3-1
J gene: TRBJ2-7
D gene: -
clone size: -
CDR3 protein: CASSQRTGVYEQYF
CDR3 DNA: TGTGCCAGCAGCCAAAGGACTGGAGTCTACGAGCAGTACTTC

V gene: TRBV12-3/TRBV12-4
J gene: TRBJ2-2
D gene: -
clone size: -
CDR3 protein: CASTPGQGSAGELFF
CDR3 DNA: TGTGCCAGCACCCCGGGGCAGGGATCGGCCGGGGAGCTGTTTTTT

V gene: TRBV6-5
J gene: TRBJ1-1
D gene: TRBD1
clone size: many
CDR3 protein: CASSYGTGYMNTEAFF
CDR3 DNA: TGTGCCAGCAGTTACGGGACAGGGTACATGAACACTGAAGCTTTCTTT

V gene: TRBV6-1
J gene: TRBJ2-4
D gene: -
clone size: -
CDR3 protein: CATNREIAKNIQYF
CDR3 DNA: TGTGCCACCAACAGGGAGATAGCCAAAAACATTCAGTACTTC

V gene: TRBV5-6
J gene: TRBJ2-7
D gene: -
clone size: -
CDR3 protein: CASSVGGDYEQYF
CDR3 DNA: TGTGCCAGCAGCGTAGGGGGGGACTACGAGCAGTACTTC

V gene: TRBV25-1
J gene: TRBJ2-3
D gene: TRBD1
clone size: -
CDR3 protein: CASSGQGSTDTQYF
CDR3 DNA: TGTGCCAGCAGTGGACAGGGCTCCACAGATACGCAGTATTTT

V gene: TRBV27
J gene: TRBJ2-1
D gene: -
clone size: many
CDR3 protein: CASRTRPVSYNEQFF
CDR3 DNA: TGTGCCAGCAGGACCCGGCCGGTCTCCTACAATGAGCAGTTCTTC

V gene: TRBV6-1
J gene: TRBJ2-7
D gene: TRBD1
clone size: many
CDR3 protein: CASSLTTGGISNEQYF
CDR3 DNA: TGTGCCAGCAGCCTGACGACAGGGGGCATTTCTAACGAGCAGTACTTC

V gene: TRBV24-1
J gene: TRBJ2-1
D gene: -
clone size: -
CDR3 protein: CATSDFGTAPSDEQFF
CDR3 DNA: TGTGCCACCAGTGATTTTGGGACGGCACCCTCTGATGAGCAGTTCTTC

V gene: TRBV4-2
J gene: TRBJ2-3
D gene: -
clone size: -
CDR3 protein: CASRPAGATDTQYF
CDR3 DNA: TGTGCCAGCAGGCCGGCGGGGGCCACAGATACGCAGTATTTT

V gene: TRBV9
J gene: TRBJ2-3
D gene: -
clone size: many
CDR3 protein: CASSVRAAQSTDTQYF
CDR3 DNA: TGTGCCAGCAGCGTAAGAGCGGCCCAGAGCACAGATACGCAGTATTTT

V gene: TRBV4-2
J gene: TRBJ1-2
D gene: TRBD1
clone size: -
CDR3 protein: CASSQGGQGAVYTF
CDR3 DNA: TGTGCCAGCAGCCAAGGGGGGCAGGGGGCCGTCTACACCTTC

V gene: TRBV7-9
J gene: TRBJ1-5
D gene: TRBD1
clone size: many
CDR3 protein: CASSLGGQLNQPQHF
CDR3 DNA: TGTGCCAGCAGCTTGGGGGGACAGCTCAATCAGCCCCAGCATTTT

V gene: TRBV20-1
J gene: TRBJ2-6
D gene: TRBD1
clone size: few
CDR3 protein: CCARDRDRGSGANVLTF
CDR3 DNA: TGCTGTGCTAGAGATCGGGACAGGGGTTCCGGGGCCAACGTCCTGACTTTC

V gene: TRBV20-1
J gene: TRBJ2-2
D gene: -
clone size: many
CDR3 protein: CSARVVRARNTGELFF
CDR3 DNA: TGCAGTGCTAGAGTGGTGCGGGCGCGCAACACCGGGGAGCTGTTTTTT